These T cell receptor beta chains were read from a single sample in a study of spatial heterogeneity in lung cancer. TCRdb processed the 5' RACE reads anew with MiXCR; each CDR3 protein has one entry. The data hold around 8,800 distinct CDR3 sequences, with 7% observed a single time. Sequences were derived from lung tumor tissue, sampled at surgery. The receptors shown here come from a male donor with early-stage non-small cell lung cancer. The CDR3 runs from the conserved cysteine through the conserved F or W. The D gene is left open where the match is weak. Not all rows give a size; the values are once, few, many and, for expanded clones, a class.

>TRBD1|TRBJ2-3|many|TRBV7-3
CASGTGGSDTQYF
>NA|TRBJ1-1|few|TRBV28
CASSPSGAPANTEAFF
>NA|TRBJ2-7|medium-sized|TRBV7-2
CASSPLRDKTSYEQYF
>NA|TRBJ2-7|many|TRBV5-1
CASSYAQGPYEQYF
>TRBD2|TRBJ2-7|few|TRBV9
CASSVGRVAGEQYF
>NA|TRBJ2-2|medium-sized|TRBV5-1
CASSWSRNTGELFF
>TRBD1|TRBJ2-7|many|TRBV18
CASSPPGGQGAGEQYF
>TRBD2|TRBJ2-5|medium-sized|TRBV7-7
CASSLGASGRGETQYF
>TRBD2|TRBJ2-1|medium-sized|TRBV7-6
CASSPRPWGSGSIYEQFF
>NA|TRBJ1-1|many|TRBV28
CASSLPAGTLNTEAFF
>NA|TRBJ2-3|medium-sized|TRBV28
CASTPGFVSTDTQYF
>NA|TRBJ2-6|medium-sized|TRBV6-5
CASSYSGNGANVLTF
>NA|TRBJ1-1|medium-sized|TRBV6-5
CASRSRGRFTEAFF
>NA|TRBJ2-4|medium-sized|TRBV28
CASRPSLGRDEGYF
>NA|TRBJ2-1|many|TRBV27
CASSLYRENEQFF
>NA|TRBJ2-1|medium-sized|TRBV29-1
CSVLKYNEQFF
>NA|TRBJ2-1|many|TRBV7-9
CASSSFSVRGSYNEQFF
>NA|TRBJ1-1|many|TRBV20-1
CSAPKTIAMNTEAFF
>NA|TRBJ1-1|medium-sized|TRBV6-5
CASSYSTGVTEAFF
>NA|TRBJ1-1|many|TRBV14
CASSQGNRGGAFF
>TRBD2|TRBJ2-4|medium-sized|TRBV20-1
CSAWTSGHGNIQYF
>NA|TRBJ2-3|many|TRBV28
CASTESADTQYF
>NA|TRBJ2-3|few|TRBV5-1
CASSLDGSSDTQYF
>TRBD1|TRBJ1-2|many|TRBV5-1
CASSVTTGGHGYTF
>NA|TRBJ1-3|medium-sized|TRBV7-2
CASSPVGFGLSGNTIYF
>NA|TRBJ2-3|many|TRBV7-3
CASSLSGDTQYF
>NA|TRBJ1-2|medium-sized|TRBV20-1
CSARSGGETGGYTF
>NA|TRBJ2-3|medium-sized|TRBV20-1
CSARDLIDTQYF
>TRBD1|TRBJ1-5|NA|TRBV18
CASSPRGGGAGQPQHF
>TRBD1|TRBJ1-2|many|TRBV6-2/TRBV6-3
CASSYSPGRTGDYGYTF
>TRBD2|TRBJ2-4|NA|TRBV2
CASSESTSGSGIQYF
>TRBD2|TRBJ2-3|many|TRBV5-6
CASTSTLAGGSSDTQYF
>NA|TRBJ2-5|many|TRBV28
CASNWDLRGGTQYF
>NA|TRBJ2-1|medium-sized|TRBV5-1
CASSFTVGNEQFF
>NA|TRBJ1-5|many|TRBV2
CASSWSRGSNQPQHF
>NA|TRBJ2-2|medium-sized|TRBV19
CASRPQRETRAGELFF
>NA|TRBJ2-2|many|TRBV24-1
CATSDLAANTGELFF
>NA|TRBJ2-2|medium-sized|TRBV12-3/TRBV12-4
CASSLATGEANTGELFF
>NA|TRBJ2-4|many|TRBV7-2
CASSFFGEHIQYF
>NA|TRBJ2-7|medium-sized|TRBV6-2/TRBV6-3
CASSYRGVSYEQYF
>NA|TRBJ1-4|medium-sized|TRBV28
CASSPSGSGEKLFF
>TRBD2|TRBJ2-1|medium-sized|TRBV6-1
CASSPMERGGSRAEQFF
>NA|TRBJ1-1|medium-sized|TRBV6-5
CASSLQENTEAFF
>NA|TRBJ2-1|medium-sized|TRBV4-1
CASSQDQSIIEQFF
>NA|TRBJ2-2|medium-sized|TRBV19
CASSMSLQSTGELFF
>NA|TRBJ1-1|many|TRBV7-9
CASSLESQGGAFF
>TRBD1|TRBJ2-1|many|TRBV7-3
CASSPAQGAYNEQFF
>NA|TRBJ2-7|medium-sized|TRBV2
CASSEARREYF
>NA|TRBJ1-2|NA|TRBV28
CASSPGGDHYGYTF
>NA|TRBJ1-1|many|TRBV6-5
CASSYSRGSMNTEAFF
>NA|TRBJ2-1|few|TRBV5-1
CASSSIEDGGNEQFF
>NA|TRBJ2-7|medium-sized|TRBV29-1
CSVIRDFSYEQYF
>TRBD2|TRBJ2-3|medium-sized|TRBV7-3
CASSPLGSGGPDTQYF
>NA|TRBJ2-6|medium-sized|TRBV6-2/TRBV6-3
CASSYSGANVLTF
>NA|TRBJ1-5|NA|TRBV5-8
CASSDLSSNQPQHF
>NA|TRBJ1-1|many|TRBV28
CASSFLVTEAFF
>TRBD1|TRBJ2-4|medium-sized|TRBV7-2
CASSLGGQINIQYF